This T cell receptor (beta chain) was found in a study of T cells in Graves' hyperthyroidism and ophthalmopathy. Notes on the study in general: Most thyroid clonotypes that were expanded above 0.001 also turned up in blood. Classification by a 13 V-J model distinguished ophthalmopathy from stable hyperthyroidism.

A note on this clonotype: Its target is unknown.

This CDR3 has 16 amino acids. The V and J ends lost 4 bases and 8 bases, in that order; junction bases with no gene match: 11. The germline V gene has CDR1 SGHRS and CDR2 YFSETQ. The source material, RNA transcripts, was used to amplify TCR beta CDR3 regions. HTBI primers were employed in a first-round RT-PCR of the TCR CDR3. TCRdb re-called the multiplex PCR reads with MiXCR, one entry per CDR3 protein. This sample has approximately 330,000 distinct CDR3 sequences, with 15% to 20% found just once. Any patient presenting with uncontrolled infection, other autoimmune disease, pregnancy or lactation was left out.

Material for sequencing was blood. The clonotype was recovered from a woman between 50 and 59 years old with Graves' hyperthyroidism. The chain links TRBV5-1 to TRBJ1-4; TRBD1 matches at 10 bases. The DNA for the CDR3 is TGCGCCAGCAGCCCTTTTGAGGGGACAGGGGAAGAAAAACTGTTTTTT. It encodes CASSPFEGTGEEKLFF.